Below are 19 T cell receptor beta chains sequenced from a single sample in a study of control samples from healthy donors and cancer patients. Repertoires were generated with immunoSEQ multiplex PCR, while TCRdb's copy carries only in-frame clones and drops some. The sample gives some 120,000 clones, 90% to 95% of which show up once; around 1.8% is in the top ten. The sequenced sample was PBMCs. The receptors stem from a man between 50 and 59 years old with head and neck cancer.

The chain recombines TRBV3-1 (or the pseudogene TRBV3-2) with TRBJ2-3; 9 nucleotides line up with TRBD1. The CDR3 covers 16 residues. The junction had 4 bases not matched to a gene; V was cut back by 0 bases and J by 3 bases. CDR1 is LGHDT and CDR2 is YNNKEL in the germline V gene (reference sequence). The CDR3 protein is CASSQDSGQGTDTQYF. CDR3 sequence (DNA): TGTGCCAGCAGCCAAGATTCCGGACAGGGGACAGATACGCAGTATTTT.

The rearrangement uses TRBV5-1 and TRBJ2-1; 10 bases are a match to TRBD2. Trimming cost V 0 bases and J 9 bases; bases outside gene matches: 6. The CDR3 has 15 residues. The germline CDR1 and CDR2 sequences are SGHRS and YFSETQ. CDR3 sequence (DNA): TGCGCCAGCAGCTTGGAACTAGCGGGGTTGGGTGAGCAGTTCTTC. Residues: CASSLELAGLGEQFF.

This chain uses TRBV5-1 with TRBJ2-1; tentative D call: TRBD2 (7 bases). The CDR3 covers 16 residues. V shed 0 bases and J shed 0 bases, with 10 bases lying between them. Germline CDR1 is SGHRS and CDR2 is YFSETQ. The CDR3 DNA is TGCGCCAGCAGCTTGGCCCGGGGGGCCTCCTACAATGAGCAGTTCTTC. Amino acid sequence: CASSLARGASYNEQFF. The complete variable domain, with remaining parts taken from reference TRBV5-1 and TRBJ2-1, reads KAGVTQTPRYLIKTRGQQVTLSCSPISGHRSVSWYQQTPGQGLQFLFEYFSETQRNKGNFPGRFSGRQFSNSRSEMNVSTLELGDSALYLCASSLARGASYNEQFFGPGTRLTVL.

The chain employs TRBV19 and TRBJ2-1, with D perhaps matching TRBD2 (5 bases). The CDR3 length is 14 residues. Trimming pared 9 bases from V and 6 bases from J, leaving 18 bases between. Germline lookup yields CDR1 LNHDA and CDR2 SQIVND (reference sequence). The CDR3 DNA reads as TGTGCCAGCCGACTAAGCGGTAAGGGCAATGAGCAGTTCTTC. This encodes CASRLSGKGNEQFF.

The chain recombines TRBV5-1 with TRBJ1-1, with D perhaps TRBD1 (6 bases). The CDR3 extends over 14 amino acids. Deletions cut 1 base from V and 3 bases from J, with 10 bases between. Germline V gives CDR1 SGHRS, CDR2 YFSETQ. CDR3 DNA: TGCGCCAGCAGCTTGCAGGGGCTTGACACTGAAGCTTTCTTT. Its protein product is CASSLQGLDTEAFF. Looking up the rest from reference TRBV5-1 and TRBJ1-1 gives the full variable domain: KAGVTQTPRYLIKTRGQQVTLSCSPISGHRSVSWYQQTPGQGLQFLFEYFSETQRNKGNFPGRFSGRQFSNSRSEMNVSTLELGDSALYLCASSLQGLDTEAFFGQGTRLTVV.

With regard to this clone: Compared with germline, one end of the junction differs, possibly owing to a read error. V gene TRBV6-1 combines with J gene TRBJ1-3, with 8 bases that match TRBD1. CDR3 length: 16 residues. The germline V gene encodes CDR1 MNHNS and CDR2 SASEGT. CDR3 sequence: CASGDPGQVSGNTIYF. DNA for the CDR3: TGTGCCAGCGGTGACCCGGGACAGGTCTCTGGAAACACCATATATTTT.

The chain employs TRBV6-1 and TRBJ1-2; a weak D match, TRBD1 (5 bases). V lost 2 bases, J lost 8 bases, and 12 bases lay in between. The length of the CDR3 is 13 residues. The germline V gene encodes CDR1 MNHNS and CDR2 SASEGT. The chain's CDR3 is CASSEPGTDGYTF. CDR3 nucleotide sequence: TGTGCCAGCAGTGAACCAGGGACGGACGGCTACACCTTC.

With regard to this clone: This specimen includes other DNA sequences encoding the same CDR3. J is TRBJ2-2 and V is TRBV28; TRBD2 matches at 8 bases. The CDR3 contains 15 residues. The V gene's germline CDR1 is MDHEN and CDR2 SYDVKM. V gave up 10 bases and J gave up 3 bases; unmatched junction bases: 10. CDR3 loop: CATLRAGGDTGELFF. Here the CDR3 DNA reads TGTGCCACCTTACGGGCGGGGGGTGACACCGGGGAGCTGTTTTTT.

The V call is TRBV4-1, the J call TRBJ2-7; TRBD1 matches 9 bases. Germline V CDR1 and CDR2: MGHRA, YSYEKL. The CDR3 is 16 amino acids. Trimming took 4 bases from V and 2 from J; bases not matched to a gene: 9. For the CDR3, the DNA is TGCGCCAGCAGCCCAGGGACAGGGAAGCCCCCCTACGAGCAGTACTTC. Its translation is CASSPGTGKPPYEQYF.

V gene TRBV19 combines with J gene TRBJ1-6, with a tentative D call TRBD1 (5 bases). The germline CDR1 and CDR2 sequences are LNHDA and SQIVND (reference sequence). This CDR3 is built from 15 residues. V was cut by 3 bases and J by 9 bases, with 15 bases left in between. The CDR3 protein is CASSIGTGGGSPLHF. The CDR3 DNA sequence: TGTGCCAGTAGTATCGGAACAGGCGGAGGTTCACCCCTCCACTTT.

CDR3 sequence (DNA): TGTGCCAGCAGCTTGGATATGGCTACCTCTTCCTACAATGAGCAGTTCTTC. The encoded protein is CASSLDMATSSYNEQFF. The V and J genes are TRBV5-4 and TRBJ2-1; D is ambiguous. V dropped 0 bases and J dropped 1 base, with 14 bases sitting between them. Germline V gives CDR1 SGHNT, CDR2 YYREEE (reference sequence). This CDR3 has 17 residues.

CDR3: CASSLSARDEQYF. In nucleotides, the CDR3 is TGTGCCAGCAGTTTATCGGCCCGAGACGAGCAGTACTTC. The chain carries TRBV27 and TRBJ2-7; D uncertain. Trimming took off 0 bases at V and 5 bases at J, with 8 bases between the two ends. Germline CDR1 and CDR2: MNHEY and SMNVEV (reference sequence). This CDR3 comprises 13 residues.

In its sample, this clone was seen once. The same CDR3 also results from other DNA sequences found in this sample. The genes are TRBV12-3 or TRBV12-4 and TRBJ1-5; 7 bases map to TRBD1. The CDR3 totals 12 residues. The V gene end was trimmed by 8 bases and the J gene end by 4 bases; junction bases not matched to a gene: 2. The CDR3 loop is CASSQGNQPQHF. The CDR3 DNA sequence: TGTGCCAGCTCACAGGGGAATCAGCCCCAGCATTTT.

This clone was seen a single time. CDR3 nucleotides: TGTGCCTGGAGTAGGTTCCAGCAGCCCCAGCATTTT. It encodes CAWSRFQQPQHF. The rearrangement joins TRBV30 to TRBJ1-5; no clear D gene. The ends were cut back, 2 bases at V and 7 bases at J, with 9 bases in the middle. CDR1 and CDR2 (germline): GTSNPN, SVGIG (reference sequence). This CDR3 has 12 amino acids.

The chain couples TRBV6-2 or TRBV6-3 to TRBJ2-3; D call uncertain. This CDR3 contains 12 residues. The V and J ends lost 6 bases and 2 bases respectively, with 6 bases between them. Germline loops: CDR1 MNHEY, CDR2 SVGEGT. The CDR3 DNA reads TGTGCCAGCAGCCCCTTCACAGATACGCAGTATTTT. Its protein product is CASSPFTDTQYF.

The rearrangement links TRBV6-5 to TRBJ1-5; possibly TRBD1 for D (5 bases). The V end lost 5 bases, the J end lost 4 bases, and 9 bases lay between the germline ends. Looked up from germline, CDR1 is MNHEY and CDR2 is SVGAGI. CDR3 length equals 13 residues. The CDR3 loop reads CASSPQGNQPQHF. The CDR3 coding sequence is TGTGCCAGCAGTCCCCAGGGAAATCAGCCCCAGCATTTT.

J is TRBJ1-2 and V is TRBV20-1; D is ambiguous. With 7 bases removed from V and 5 bases from J, the gap between germline ends came to 11 bases. CDR1 and CDR2 (germline): DFQATT, SNEGSKA (reference sequence). The CDR3 has 11 residues. The CDR3 DNA reads TGCAGTGGAAGAAGACTATATGGCTACACCTTC. Translated: CSGRRLYGYTF.

CDR3 protein: CSSIEGYGYTF. In DNA, the CDR3 is TGCAGCTCGATAGAGGGCTATGGCTACACCTTC. The chain links TRBV29-1 to TRBJ1-2; no clear D gene. The CDR3 covers 11 residues. The germline V gene has CDR1 SQVTM and CDR2 ANQGSEA. Trimming took off 8 bases at V and 4 bases at J, with 11 bases between the two ends.

This chain uses TRBV12-5 with TRBJ2-7; D perhaps matches TRBD1 (5 bases). The CDR3 consists of 13 residues. V was clipped by 5 bases and J by 6 bases, with 14 bases between them. Germline V gene lookup returns CDR1 LGHNT and CDR2 FRNRAP. The CDR3 reads CASGPGYGAEQYF. Written as DNA, the CDR3 is TGTGCTAGTGGTCCAGGGTACGGCGCCGAGCAGTACTTC.